Listed here are 22 T cell receptor beta chains from one sample, sequenced in a study of T cell clusters in autoimmune cytopenias. Each sample's input was 250 ng genomic DNA, 30,000 to 45,000 genome equivalents. Multiplex touch-down PCR amplified TRB using TRB-A and TRB-B pools in one tube. TCRdb re-called the multiplex PCR reads; every CDR3 protein appears as one record, without DNA. This sample's clone table lists approximately 11,000 distinct CDR3 sequences. This sample was also put to use in a study of T cell repertoires in aging, cancer and after chemotherapy.

The source material was peripheral blood. The receptors originated from a human donor in good health.

This clonotype is labeled medium-sized (0.01 to 0.1%) based on frequency. V usage is TRBV19 and J usage is TRBJ1-2; lacking DNA, the TRBD1 call made by TCRdb goes unchecked. The CDR3 loop spans 13 amino acids. Germline V gene lookup returns CDR1 LNHDA and CDR2 SQIVND (reference sequence). Here the CDR3 reads CASRTGGDYGYTF.

V is TRBV12-3 or TRBV12-4 and J is TRBJ2-5; TCRdb proposes TRBD2, but this gene call is untestable without DNA. The CDR3 has 17 amino acids. The CDR3 reads CASSNLAGGRSVETQYF.

The chain employs TRBV20-1 and TRBJ1-2. The CDR3 is 13 amino acids. Germline assignment: CDR1 DFQATT and CDR2 SNEGSKA (reference sequence). CDR3 residues: CSARDTVQSLYTF.

The chain carries TRBV4-3 and TRBJ1-1; TCRdb indicates TRBD1, and absent DNA this call remains unverified. The V gene's germline CDR1 is LGHNA and CDR2 YSLEER. This CDR3 spans 20 amino acids. This CDR3 reads CASSQVIYGTGGPGGTEAFF.

This sequence joins TRBV20-1 and TRBJ1-2. CDR3 length: 14 residues. Germline-derived CDR1 and CDR2 are DFQATT and SNEGSKA (reference sequence). The CDR3 reads CSADSVGVSRGYTF.

The chain is built from TRBV4-3 and TRBJ2-1; TCRdb's D call of TRBD2 is untestable without DNA. The CDR3 is 16 amino acids. The germline V gene has CDR1 LGHNA and CDR2 YSLEER. CDR3 sequence reads: CASSLRTGRIYNEHFF.

This clonotype is identified as large from frequency. V gene TRBV15 combines with J gene TRBJ2-5; as DNA is missing, the TRBD1 call by TCRdb cannot be tested. CDR1 and CDR2 (germline): LNHNV, YYDKDF (reference sequence). This CDR3 comprises 14 residues. The CDR3 loop reads CATSLGAGEETQYF.

The gene calls are TRBV11-1 and TRBJ1-2. Germline V lookup: CDR1 SGHAT, CDR2 FQDESV (reference sequence). The CDR3 runs to 15 residues. Here the CDR3 reads CASSQGWGGGYGYTF.

V is TRBV5-1 and J is TRBJ2-1; TCRdb proposes TRBD2, but this gene call is untestable without DNA. The CDR3 contains 13 residues. Germline values: CDR1 SGHRS, CDR2 YFSETQ. CDR3 region: CASNALAYNEQFF.

The genes are TRBV7-9 and TRBJ2-3; the D call of TRBD1 rests on TCRdb alone, since no DNA is present to check it. This CDR3 has 15 residues. The germline V gene encodes CDR1 SEHNR and CDR2 FQNEAQ (reference sequence). The CDR3 is CASSLGTLTSDTQYF.

This chain links TRBV5-1 with TRBJ2-1. The CDR3 is 13 amino acids. The germline V gene encodes CDR1 SGHRS and CDR2 YFSETQ. CDR3 residues: CASSPYTYNEQFF.

The J gene is TRBJ2-3, the V gene TRBV7-9; no DNA is available, so the TRBD2 call from TCRdb remains unchecked. This CDR3 is 15 amino acids long. CDR1 is SEHNR and CDR2 is FQNEAQ in the germline V gene (reference sequence). The chain's CDR3 is CASSPGVAGRDTQYF.

The CDR3 reads CASSELDRENYGYTF. This chain joins TRBV6-1 and TRBJ1-2; TCRdb's D gene call, TRBD1, goes unchecked for lack of DNA. Germline V CDR1 and CDR2: MNHNS, SASEGT. The length of the CDR3 is 15 residues.

The V gene is TRBV6-5, the J gene TRBJ2-3; TCRdb returns TRBD1, unconfirmable since there is no DNA. This CDR3 is 13 amino acids long. Germline V lookup: CDR1 MNHEY, CDR2 SVGAGI. The CDR3 spells CATTRVRTDTQYF.

V and J are TRBV30 and TRBJ1-6; no DNA is available, so the TRBD1 call from TCRdb remains unchecked. Germline CDR1 and CDR2: GTSNPN and SVGIG (reference sequence). The CDR3 runs 15 residues. The CDR3 loop reads CACPVTGGAGSPLHF.

The V call is TRBV20-1, the J call TRBJ2-1; there is no DNA to check the TCRdb D call of TRBD2. Germline V gene sequence: CDR1 DFQATT, CDR2 SNEGSKA (reference sequence). This CDR3 contains 15 residues. The CDR3 spells CSADSLGGAYNEQFF.

This sequence joins TRBV5-1 and TRBJ2-2; as DNA is missing, the TRBD1 call by TCRdb cannot be tested. Germline assignment: CDR1 SGHRS and CDR2 YFSETQ. CDR3 size: 14 residues. CDR3: CASSATTGTGELFF.

Frequency places this clonotype as medium-sized. The rearrangement links TRBV29-1 to TRBJ2-7. The CDR3 is 11 residues long. Germline lookup yields CDR1 SQVTM and CDR2 ANQGSEA. CDR3 region: CSGAKGGEQYF.

V and J are TRBV19 and TRBJ1-5; TCRdb reports TRBD1, a call that lacks DNA to check it against. CDR3 size: 15 residues. Germline V gene data show CDR1 as LNHDA and CDR2 as SQIVND (reference sequence). CDR3 amino acids: CASSIGREGNQPQHF. The variable domain in full, with the rest retrieved from reference TRBV19 and TRBJ1-5, is DGGITQSPKYLFRKEGQNVTLSCEQNLNHDAMYWYRQDPGQGLRLIYYSQIVNDFQKGDIAEGYSVSREKKESFPLTVTSAQKNPTAFYLCASSIGREGNQPQHFGDGTRLSIL.

The chain recombines TRBV6-5 with TRBJ1-4; checking the TCRdb D call of TRBD1 is not possible without DNA. The CDR3 runs to 16 residues. Germline V lookup: CDR1 MNHEY, CDR2 SVGAGI. The CDR3 region is CASSAGQGLSYEKLFF.

The rearrangement links TRBV6-5 to TRBJ1-4; TCRdb's D call of TRBD1 is untestable without DNA. Looked up from germline, CDR1 is MNHEY and CDR2 is SVGAGI. CDR3 size: 14 residues. CDR3 protein: CASRRGTANEKLFF.

The chain couples TRBV6-4 to TRBJ1-4; TCRdb proposes TRBD1, but this gene call is untestable without DNA. The CDR3 runs 15 residues. In germline, CDR1 is MRHNA, CDR2 SNTAGT. CDR3 sequence reads: CASSISGTVQEKLFF.